This T cell receptor beta chain was retrieved from a study of brain metastases from non-small cell lung cancer. Study-wide results and caveats: T-cell clones appeared expanded in around 64% of brain metastases relative to matched primary tumors. Metastases had sparse T cells but largely shared repertoires with primaries. T-cell infiltration was lower in brain metastases than primaries (P < 0.001).

The CDR3 is 13 amino acids. Germline CDR1 is SGHVS and CDR2 is FNYEAQ. V lost 5 bases to trimming and J lost 1 base, with 9 bases between them. With respect to this clone: Its antigen is not known.

Here immunoSEQ multiplex PCR was the method, and the copy in TCRdb shows in-frame clones only, minus some. Of some 7,700 clones detected, approximately 86% appear once; the ten largest clones hold approximately 4%. The V gene is TRBV7-6, the J gene TRBJ2-7; D unclear. The TCR originated in a donor aged 40 or older with non-small cell lung cancer. Sequencing was done on a sample of primary lung tumor tissue. The CDR3 protein is CASSQDESYEQYF. DNA for the CDR3: TGTGCCAGCAGCCAGGACGAGTCCTACGAGCAGTACTTC.